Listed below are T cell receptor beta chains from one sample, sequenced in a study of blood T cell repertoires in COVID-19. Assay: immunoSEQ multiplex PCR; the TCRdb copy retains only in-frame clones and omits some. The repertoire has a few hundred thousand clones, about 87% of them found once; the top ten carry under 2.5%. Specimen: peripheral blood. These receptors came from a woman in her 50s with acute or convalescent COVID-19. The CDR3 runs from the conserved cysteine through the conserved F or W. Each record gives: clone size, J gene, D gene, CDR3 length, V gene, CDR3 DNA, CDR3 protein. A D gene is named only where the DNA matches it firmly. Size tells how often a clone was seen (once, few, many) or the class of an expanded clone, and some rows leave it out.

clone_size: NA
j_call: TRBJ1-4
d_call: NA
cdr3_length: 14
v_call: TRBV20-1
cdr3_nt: TGCAGTGCTAGTAATCAGGGAGGAGATGAAAAACTGTTTTTT
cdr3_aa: CSASNQGGDEKLFF

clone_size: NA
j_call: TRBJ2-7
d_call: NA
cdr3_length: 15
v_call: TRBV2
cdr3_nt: TGTGCCAGCAGTGAAGAGGCGGGGGCGGGCTACGAGCAGTACTTC
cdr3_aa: CASSEEAGAGYEQYF

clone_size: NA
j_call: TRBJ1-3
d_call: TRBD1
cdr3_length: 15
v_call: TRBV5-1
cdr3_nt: TGCGCCAGCAGCTCGGGACAGTTCTCTGGAAACACCATATATTTT
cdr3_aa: CASSSGQFSGNTIYF

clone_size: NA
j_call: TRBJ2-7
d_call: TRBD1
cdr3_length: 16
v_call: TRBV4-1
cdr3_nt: TGCGCCAGCAGCCAGACGGACAGGGGGGGCTCCTACGAGCAGTACTTC
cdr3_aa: CASSQTDRGGSYEQYF

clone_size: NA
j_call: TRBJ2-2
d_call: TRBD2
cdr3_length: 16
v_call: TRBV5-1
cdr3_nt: TGCGCCAGCAGCTCGAAGCTAGCGGGGGACACCGGGGAGCTGTTTTTT
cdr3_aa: CASSSKLAGDTGELFF

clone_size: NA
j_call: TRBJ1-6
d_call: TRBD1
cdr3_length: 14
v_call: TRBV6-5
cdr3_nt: TGTGCCAGCAGTCCACGACAGGGTTCGACACCCCTCCACTTT
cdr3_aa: CASSPRQGSTPLHF

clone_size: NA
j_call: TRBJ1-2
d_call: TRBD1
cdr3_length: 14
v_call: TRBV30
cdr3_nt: TGTGCCTGGAGCCGAGACAGGGTACTTTCTGGCTACACCTTC
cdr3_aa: CAWSRDRVLSGYTF

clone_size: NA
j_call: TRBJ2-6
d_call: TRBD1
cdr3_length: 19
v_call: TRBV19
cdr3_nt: TGTGCCAGTAGTAGTCCACCCGGGACAGGACACTCTGGGGCCAACGTCCTGACTTTC
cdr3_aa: CASSSPPGTGHSGANVLTF

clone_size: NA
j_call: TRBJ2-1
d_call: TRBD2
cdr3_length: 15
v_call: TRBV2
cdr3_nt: TGTGCCAGCAGTGACTTAGCGGGAGAGGGCAATGAGCAGTTCTTC
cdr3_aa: CASSDLAGEGNEQFF

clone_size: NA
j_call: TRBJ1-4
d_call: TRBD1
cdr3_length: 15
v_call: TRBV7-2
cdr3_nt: TGTGCCAGCAGCGCGGCACGGTCAGGGGGGGAAAAACTGTTTTTT
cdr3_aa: CASSAARSGGEKLFF

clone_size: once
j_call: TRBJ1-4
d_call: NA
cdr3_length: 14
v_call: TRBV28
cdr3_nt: TGTGCCAGCAGTCCGGGGGGGTCTAATGAAAAACTGTTTTTT
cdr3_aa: CASSPGGSNEKLFF

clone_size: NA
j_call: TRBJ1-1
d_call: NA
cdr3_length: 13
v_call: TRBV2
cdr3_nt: TGTGCCAGCAGTGAGCAGGGGAACACTGAAGCTTTCTTT
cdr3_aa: CASSEQGNTEAFF

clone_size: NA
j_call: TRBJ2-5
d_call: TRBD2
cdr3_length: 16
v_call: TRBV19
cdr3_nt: TGTGCCAGTAGTATTAGGTCTAGCGGAACCCAAGAGACCCAGTACTTC
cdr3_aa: CASSIRSSGTQETQYF

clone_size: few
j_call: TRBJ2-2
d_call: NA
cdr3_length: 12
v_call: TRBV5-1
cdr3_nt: TGCGCCAGCAGCCACAGGGCCGGGGAGCTGTTTTTT
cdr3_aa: CASSHRAGELFF

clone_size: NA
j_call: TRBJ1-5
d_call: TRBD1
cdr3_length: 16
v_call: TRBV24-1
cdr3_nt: TGTGCCACCAGTGATGGGGGACAGGGGCAGAATCAGCCCCAGCATTTT
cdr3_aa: CATSDGGQGQNQPQHF

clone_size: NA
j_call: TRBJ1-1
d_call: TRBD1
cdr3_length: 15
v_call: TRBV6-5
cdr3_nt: TGTGCCAGCAGTTCCCCGGGACAGCCGAACACTGAAGCTTTCTTT
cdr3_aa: CASSSPGQPNTEAFF

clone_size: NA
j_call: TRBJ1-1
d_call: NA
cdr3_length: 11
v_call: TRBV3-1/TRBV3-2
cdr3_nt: TGTGCCAGCAGAACGACAGATGAAGCTTTCTTT
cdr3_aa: CASRTTDEAFF

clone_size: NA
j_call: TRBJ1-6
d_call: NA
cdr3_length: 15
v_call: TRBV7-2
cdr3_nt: TGTGCCAGCAGCTTAGACAGTGCCTATAATTCACCCCTCCACTTT
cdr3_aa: CASSLDSAYNSPLHF

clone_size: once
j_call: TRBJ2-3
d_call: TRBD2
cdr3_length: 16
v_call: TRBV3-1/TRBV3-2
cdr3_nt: TGTGCCAGCAGCCAAGGAGTAGCGGGAGGGTGGGATACGCAGTATTTT
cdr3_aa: CASSQGVAGGWDTQYF

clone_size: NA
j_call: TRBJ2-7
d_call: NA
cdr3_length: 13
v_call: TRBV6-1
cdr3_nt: TGTGCCAGCAGTGAAACTGGGGCTCGAGAGCAGTACTTC
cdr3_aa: CASSETGAREQYF

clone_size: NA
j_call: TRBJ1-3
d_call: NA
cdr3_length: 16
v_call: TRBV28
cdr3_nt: TGTGCCAGCAGTTTCCTACAGGGTTTCTCTGGAAACACCATATATTTT
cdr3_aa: CASSFLQGFSGNTIYF

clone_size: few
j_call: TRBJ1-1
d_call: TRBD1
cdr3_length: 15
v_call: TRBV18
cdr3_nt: TGTGCCAGCTCACCCACCGAGCAGGGGGACACTGAAGCTTTCTTT
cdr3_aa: CASSPTEQGDTEAFF

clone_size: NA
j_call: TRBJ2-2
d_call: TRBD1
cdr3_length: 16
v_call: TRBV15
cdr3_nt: TGTGCCACCAGAAAACGGGACAGCCCGAACACCGGGGAGCTGTTTTTT
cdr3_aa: CATRKRDSPNTGELFF

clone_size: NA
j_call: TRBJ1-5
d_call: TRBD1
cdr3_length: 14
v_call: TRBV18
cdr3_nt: TGTGCCAGCTCACCTGGGACAGCCGATCAGCCCCAGCATTTT
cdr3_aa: CASSPGTADQPQHF

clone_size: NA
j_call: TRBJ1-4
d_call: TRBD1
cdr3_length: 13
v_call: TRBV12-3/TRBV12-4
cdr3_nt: TGTGCCAGCCGGGACAGCATTAATGAAAAACTGTTTTTT
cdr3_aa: CASRDSINEKLFF

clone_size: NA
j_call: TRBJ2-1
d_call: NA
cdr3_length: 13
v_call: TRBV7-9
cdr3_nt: TGTGCCAGCAGCTTAGAACTCTACAATGAGCAGTTCTTC
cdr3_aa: CASSLELYNEQFF

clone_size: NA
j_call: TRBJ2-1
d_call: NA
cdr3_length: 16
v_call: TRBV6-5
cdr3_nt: TGTGCCAGCAGTTACCTGGGACAACCTCCCTACAATGAGCAGTTCTTC
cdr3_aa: CASSYLGQPPYNEQFF

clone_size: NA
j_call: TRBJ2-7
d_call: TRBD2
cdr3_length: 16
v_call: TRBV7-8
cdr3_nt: TGTGCCAGCAGCTTAGTGGTCGGGAGGTCCAGCTACGAGCAGTACTTC
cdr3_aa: CASSLVVGRSSYEQYF

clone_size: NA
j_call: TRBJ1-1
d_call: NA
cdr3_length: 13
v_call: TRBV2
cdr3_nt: TGTGCCAGCAGTGCCGACAGGAACACTGAAGCTTTCTTT
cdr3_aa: CASSADRNTEAFF

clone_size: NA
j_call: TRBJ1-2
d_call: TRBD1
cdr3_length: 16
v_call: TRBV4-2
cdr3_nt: TGTGCCAGCAGCCGAAACACGGACAGGGGAGGCTATGGCTACACCTTC
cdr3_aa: CASSRNTDRGGYGYTF

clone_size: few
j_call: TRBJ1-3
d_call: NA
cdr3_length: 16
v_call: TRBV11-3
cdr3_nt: TGTGCCGGTAAGAGAAGGGAAAGGGGGACTGGAAACACCATATATTTT
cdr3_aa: CAGKRRERGTGNTIYF

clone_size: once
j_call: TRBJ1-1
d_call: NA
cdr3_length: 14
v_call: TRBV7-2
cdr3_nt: TGTGCCAGCAGCTTAGAGGGGCTGAACACTGAAGCTTTCTTT
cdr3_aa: CASSLEGLNTEAFF

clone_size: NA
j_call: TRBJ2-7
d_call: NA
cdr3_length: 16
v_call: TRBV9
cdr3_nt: TGTGCCAGCAGCGCCTCCCTGGACATGGTAGCCTACGAGCAGTACTTC
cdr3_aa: CASSASLDMVAYEQYF

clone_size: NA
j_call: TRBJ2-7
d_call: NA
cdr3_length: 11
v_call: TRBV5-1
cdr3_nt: TGCGCCAGCAGCCTCGGGTACGAGCAGTACTTC
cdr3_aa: CASSLGYEQYF

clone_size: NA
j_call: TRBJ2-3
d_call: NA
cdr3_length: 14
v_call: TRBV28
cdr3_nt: TGTGCCAGCAGTTTAAGTGGCAGAACAGATACGCAGTATTTT
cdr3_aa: CASSLSGRTDTQYF

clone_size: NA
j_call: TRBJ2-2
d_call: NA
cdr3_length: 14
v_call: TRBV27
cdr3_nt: TGTGCCAGCAGTTATTACAGGGAAACCGGGGAGCTGTTTTTT
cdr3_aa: CASSYYRETGELFF

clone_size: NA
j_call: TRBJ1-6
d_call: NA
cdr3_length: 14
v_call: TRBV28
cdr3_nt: TGTGCCAGCAGTTTAATTTTACGGAATTCACCCCTCCACTTT
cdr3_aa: CASSLILRNSPLHF

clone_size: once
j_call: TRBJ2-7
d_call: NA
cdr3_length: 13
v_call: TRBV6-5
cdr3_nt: TGTGCCAGCAGTTACACGACAGGTGACGAGCAGTACTTC
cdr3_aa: CASSYTTGDEQYF

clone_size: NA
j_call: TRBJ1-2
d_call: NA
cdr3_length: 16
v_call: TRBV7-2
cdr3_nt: TGTGCCAGCAGCTCCGGGGTCACAGGGAATCACTATGGCTACACCTTC
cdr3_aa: CASSSGVTGNHYGYTF

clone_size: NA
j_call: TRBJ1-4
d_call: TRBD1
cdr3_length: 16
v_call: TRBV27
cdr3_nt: TGTGCCAGCACCCCACAATGGGAACAGGGGAATGAAAAACTGTTTTTT
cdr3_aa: CASTPQWEQGNEKLFF

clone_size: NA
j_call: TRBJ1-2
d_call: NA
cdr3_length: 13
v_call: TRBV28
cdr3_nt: TGTGCCAGCCTTTCCTCGACAGGCCGTGGCTACACCTTC
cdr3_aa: CASLSSTGRGYTF

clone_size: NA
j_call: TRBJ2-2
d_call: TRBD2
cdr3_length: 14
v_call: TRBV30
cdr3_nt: TGTGCCTGGAGTGTGACTAGCGAGACCGGGGAGCTGTTTTTT
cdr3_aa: CAWSVTSETGELFF

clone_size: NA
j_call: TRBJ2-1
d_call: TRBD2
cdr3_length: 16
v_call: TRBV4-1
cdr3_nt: TGCGCCAGCAGCCAAGATTATCTAGCGCGGGGGGATGAGCAGTTCTTC
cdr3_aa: CASSQDYLARGDEQFF

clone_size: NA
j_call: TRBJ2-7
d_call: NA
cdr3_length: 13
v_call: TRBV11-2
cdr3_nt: TGTGCCAGCAGCTTAGCCACCCGGGGAGAGCAGTACTTC
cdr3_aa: CASSLATRGEQYF

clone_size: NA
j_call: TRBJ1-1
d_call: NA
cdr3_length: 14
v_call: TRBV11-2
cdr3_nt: TGTGCCAGCAGCTTAAGACTCGAGAACACTGAAGCTTTCTTT
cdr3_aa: CASSLRLENTEAFF

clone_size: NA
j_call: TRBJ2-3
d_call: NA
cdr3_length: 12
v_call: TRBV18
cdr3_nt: TGTGCCAGCTCACCCTCCACAGATACGCAGTATTTT
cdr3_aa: CASSPSTDTQYF

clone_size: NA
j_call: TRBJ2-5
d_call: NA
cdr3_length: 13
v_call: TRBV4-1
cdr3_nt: TGCGCCAGCAGCCAAGAGGTCCCTAGCATCCAGTACTTC
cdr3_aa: CASSQEVPSIQYF

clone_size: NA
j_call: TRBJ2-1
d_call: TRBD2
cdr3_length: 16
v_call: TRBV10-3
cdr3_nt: TGTGCCATCAGCGACGGAACTAGCGGGTCGGCCAATGAGCAGTTCTTC
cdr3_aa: CAISDGTSGSANEQFF

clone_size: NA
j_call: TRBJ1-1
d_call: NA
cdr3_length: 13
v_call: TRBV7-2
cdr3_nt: TGTGCCAGCAGCTACCGGGAGAACACTGAAGCTTTCTTT
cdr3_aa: CASSYRENTEAFF

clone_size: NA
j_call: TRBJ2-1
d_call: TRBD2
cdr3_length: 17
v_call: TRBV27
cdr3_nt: TGTGCCAGCAGTTTAGAAGGTAGCGGGCCCGCCTACAATGAGCAGTTCTTC
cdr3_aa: CASSLEGSGPAYNEQFF

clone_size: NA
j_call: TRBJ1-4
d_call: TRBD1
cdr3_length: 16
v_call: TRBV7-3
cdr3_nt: TGTGCCAGCAGCGCCGACAGGGGAACAACTAATGAAAAACTGTTTTTT
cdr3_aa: CASSADRGTTNEKLFF

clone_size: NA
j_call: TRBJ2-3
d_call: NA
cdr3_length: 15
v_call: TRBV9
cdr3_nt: TGTGCCAGCAGCGTAGGACTAACTAGCACAGATACGCAGTATTTT
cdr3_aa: CASSVGLTSTDTQYF

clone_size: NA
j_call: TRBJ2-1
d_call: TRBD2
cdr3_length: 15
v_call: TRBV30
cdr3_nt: TGTGCCTGGAGTGAAATAGCGGGAGGGTTCAATGAGCAGTTCTTC
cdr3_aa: CAWSEIAGGFNEQFF

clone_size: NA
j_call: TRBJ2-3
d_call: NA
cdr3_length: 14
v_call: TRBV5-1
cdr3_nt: TGCGCCAGCAGCTTGGCAGGGCGCACAGATACGCAGTATTTT
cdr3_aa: CASSLAGRTDTQYF

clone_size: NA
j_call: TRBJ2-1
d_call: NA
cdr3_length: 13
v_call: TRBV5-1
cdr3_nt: TGCGCCAGCAGTAAACAAGATTACAATGAGCAGTTCTTC
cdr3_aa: CASSKQDYNEQFF

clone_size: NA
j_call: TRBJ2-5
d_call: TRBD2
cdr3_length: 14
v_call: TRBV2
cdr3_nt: TGTGCCAGCAGTGGTCAGCGGGGGGGGTCGACCCAGTACTTC
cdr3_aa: CASSGQRGGSTQYF

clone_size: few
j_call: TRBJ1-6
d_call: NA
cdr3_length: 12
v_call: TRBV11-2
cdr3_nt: TGTGCCAGCAACGCCAGGGATTCACCCCTCCACTTT
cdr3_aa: CASNARDSPLHF

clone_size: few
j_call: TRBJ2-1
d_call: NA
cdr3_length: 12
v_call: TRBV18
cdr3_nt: TGTGCCAGCTCGCGTCCGGGCAATGAGCAGTTCTTC
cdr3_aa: CASSRPGNEQFF

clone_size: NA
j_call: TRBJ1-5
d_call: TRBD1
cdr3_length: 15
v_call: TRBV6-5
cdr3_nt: TGTGCCAGCAGTAGGGACAGGGCGCGGGAGCAGCCCCAGCATTTT
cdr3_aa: CASSRDRAREQPQHF